These 5 T cell receptor beta chains originate from one sample sequenced in a study of CD8 T cells in Susac syndrome (dated by TCRdb to the late 2010s). The library was produced with the immunoSEQ multiplex PCR assay. RNA was extracted using the RNeasy kit, and roughly 0.45 to 1 microgram was reverse transcribed with random hexamers. The public reads were reprocessed in TCRdb via fastp at Q25 and MiXCR, keeping in-frame beta chains. Each entry is one CDR3 protein sequence, shown with its most common DNA and genes. This sample is represented by roughly 160,000 distinct CDR3 sequences; around 94% of them were singletons. The top ten hold around 0.14% of the sample. Sequenced input: CD4+ T cells from PBMCs. The receptors come from a human donor in good health.

The gene calls are TRBV20-1 and TRBJ2-3, with a weak D call TRBD2 (6 bases). Germline CDR1 reads DFQATT; CDR2 reads SNEGSKA (reference sequence). This CDR3 is 13 amino acids long. Trimming removed 1 base at V and 6 bases at J, with 11 bases between. The CDR3, as DNA: TGCAGTGCTAGAGTCGGGGGAGTTGATACGCAGTATTTT. Amino acid sequence: CSARVGGVDTQYF.

The chain has TRBV4-3 and TRBJ2-2, with 8 bases lining up with TRBD2. Germline V gene lookup returns CDR1 LGHNA and CDR2 YSLEER. After removal of 1 base from V and 2 bases from J, the junction contained 12 bases not matched to a gene. The CDR3 is 19 amino acids. The chain's CDR3 is CASSQVSLSSGVNTGELFF. The DNA for the CDR3 is TGCGCCAGCAGCCAAGTCTCATTGAGTAGCGGGGTTAACACCGGGGAGCTGTTTTTT.

V usage is TRBV14 and J usage is TRBJ1-1; TRBD1 matches 7 bases. The CDR3 covers 14 residues. V lost 4 bases to trimming and J lost 3 bases; unmatched junction nucleotides: 5. The germline gives CDR1 SGHDN, CDR2 FVKESK. The CDR3 bases are TGTGCCAGCAGCCCCCTCGACAGGGACACTGAAGCTTTCTTT. Residues: CASSPLDRDTEAFF.

The V and J genes are TRBV7-2 and TRBJ2-4; TRBD2 matches at 9 bases. CDR3 length: 14 residues. The germline gives CDR1 SGHTA, CDR2 FQGNSA. The V gene end was trimmed by 1 base and the J gene end by 15 bases; junction bases not matched to a gene: 10. The CDR3 region has the DNA TGTGCCAGCAGCTTAGTGGCTAGCGGGGATTCCTTGTACTTC. It yields the protein CASSLVASGDSLYF.

V and J are TRBV11-1 and TRBJ2-5; D not resolved. V shed 5 bases and J shed 5 bases, with 9 bases lying between them. CDR1 is SGHAT, CDR2 FQDESV, per germline (reference sequence). The CDR3 covers 12 residues. CDR3: CASSRPRETQYF. The CDR3 region has the DNA TGTGCCAGCAGCCGCCCACGGGAGACCCAGTACTTC.